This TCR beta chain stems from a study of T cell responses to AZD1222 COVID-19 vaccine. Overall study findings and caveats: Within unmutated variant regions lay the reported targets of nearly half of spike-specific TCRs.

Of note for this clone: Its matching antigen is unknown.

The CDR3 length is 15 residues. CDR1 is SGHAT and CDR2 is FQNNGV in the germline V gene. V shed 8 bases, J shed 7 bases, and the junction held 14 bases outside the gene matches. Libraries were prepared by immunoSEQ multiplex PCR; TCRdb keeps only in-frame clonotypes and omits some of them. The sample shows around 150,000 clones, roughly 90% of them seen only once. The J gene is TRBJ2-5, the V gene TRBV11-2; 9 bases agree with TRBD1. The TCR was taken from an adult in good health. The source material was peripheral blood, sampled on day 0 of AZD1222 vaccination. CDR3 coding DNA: TGTGCCAGCTTTACTCTGAGGGACAGGGACGGGACCCAGTACTTC. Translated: CASFTLRDRDGTQYF.